This T cell receptor beta chain was captured by sequencing in a study of spatial heterogeneity in lung cancer. Stated time point: sample taken at primary tumor resection. This clonotype was found many times. In germline, CDR1 is MNHEY, CDR2 SVGAGI. The CDR3 spans 15 residues. The ends were cut back, 2 bases at V and 1 base at J, with 10 bases in the middle. TCRdb reprocessed the 5' RACE reads via MiXCR and lists one record per CDR3 protein. Among roughly 48,000 distinct CDR3 sequences listed, approximately 5% were seen once. The sequenced sample was PBMCs, obtained at surgery. The V call is TRBV6-5, the J call TRBJ2-3; D call uncertain. The TCR was taken from a male donor with early-stage non-small cell lung cancer. The CDR3 nucleotides read TGTGCCAGCAGTTACGGCGGAGCTGGCACAGATACGCAGTATTTT. Amino acid sequence: CASSYGGAGTDTQYF.